This is a list of T cell receptor beta chains from one sample in a study of shared clonotypes between healthy human individuals. The assay was immunoSEQ multiplex PCR, and TCRdb's table has in-frame clones only and misses some. The sample has some 2,000,000 clones, about 95% seen once. Specimen: naive CD8+ T cells sorted from blood. The receptors here all came from a young man in good health. Each CDR3 is given with its conserved first and last residue. The D gene is left open where the match is weak. Only part of the rows carry a size: once, few, many, or a class if the clone is expanded.

>TRBJ1-2|-|15|-|TRBV4-3
CASSQETVVGYGYTF
TGCGCCAGCAGCCAAGAGACAGTCGTCGGCTATGGCTACACCTTC
>TRBJ2-3|-|14|-|TRBV7-6
CASSLSGGVDTQYF
TGTGCCAGCAGCTTATCTGGCGGGGTAGATACGCAGTATTTT
>TRBJ2-5|-|13|-|TRBV4-1
CASSGLAHETQYF
TGCGCCAGCAGCGGGCTAGCTCACGAGACCCAGTACTTC
>TRBJ1-5|TRBD1|14|-|TRBV9
CASSVGTGNQPQHF
TGTGCCAGCAGCGTCGGGACAGGCAATCAGCCCCAGCATTTT
>TRBJ1-2|-|15|-|TRBV19
CASSMSAGPNYGYTF
TGTGCCAGTAGTATGTCAGCGGGGCCCAACTATGGCTACACCTTC
>TRBJ1-6|TRBD1|15|-|TRBV7-8
CASSFRQGADSPLHF
TGTGCCAGCAGCTTCAGACAGGGGGCCGATTCACCCCTCCACTTT
>TRBJ2-7|-|15|-|TRBV6-1
CASSEGLLGAYEQYF
TGTGCCAGCAGTGAAGGGCTCCTAGGGGCCTACGAGCAGTACTTC
>TRBJ2-1|TRBD1|15|once|TRBV6-5
CASSGPGQGYNEQFF
TGTGCCAGCAGCGGTCCGGGACAGGGGTACAATGAGCAGTTCTTC
>TRBJ2-1|-|16|-|TRBV6-6
CASSFVARGGYNEQFF
TGTGCCAGCAGTTTCGTAGCGAGGGGGGGCTACAATGAGCAGTTCTTC
>TRBJ2-7|TRBD2|16|-|TRBV5-4
CASSRGLAGDVYEQYF
TGTGCCAGCAGCCGCGGACTAGCGGGAGATGTTTACGAGCAGTACTTC
>TRBJ2-1|TRBD2|14|-|TRBV10-3
CAIRGLAVYNEQFF
TGTGCCATCAGGGGACTAGCGGTCTACAATGAGCAGTTCTTC
>TRBJ2-2|TRBD1|16|-|TRBV9
CASSATGTANTGELFF
TGTGCCAGCAGCGCGACCGGGACAGCAAACACCGGGGAGCTGTTTTTT
>TRBJ2-2|-|14|-|TRBV7-7
CASSLGPETGELFF
TGTGCTAGCAGCTTAGGTCCGGAAACCGGGGAGCTGTTTTTT
>TRBJ2-5|-|11|-|TRBV10-2
CASSEVETQYF
TGCGCCAGCAGCGAGGTGGAGACCCAGTACTTC
>TRBJ2-7|-|12|once|TRBV7-9
CASSSRVDEQYF
TGTGCCAGCAGTTCTAGGGTTGACGAGCAGTACTTC
>TRBJ2-3|-|15|-|TRBV9
CASSVDPGIADTQYF
TGTGCCAGCAGCGTAGATCCAGGAATAGCCGATACGCAGTATTTT
>TRBJ2-2|TRBD2|15|-|TRBV29-1
CSVEEEREYPGELFF
TGCAGCGTTGAAGAGGAGCGGGAGTATCCCGGGGAGCTGTTTTTT
>TRBJ1-1|-|15|-|TRBV5-1
CASSFRGPKYTEAFF
TGCGCCAGCAGCTTTCGGGGCCCGAAGTACACTGAAGCTTTCTTT
>TRBJ2-3|TRBD2|16|-|TRBV2
CATQTGGRGFTDTQYF
TGTGCCACACAAACCGGCGGGCGGGGGTTCACAGATACGCAGTATTTT
>TRBJ1-6|TRBD1|13|-|TRBV2
CAGQGDYNSPLHF
TGTGCCGGACAGGGCGACTATAATTCACCCCTCCACTTT
>TRBJ1-5|-|13|-|TRBV19
CASSMGGSQPQHF
TGTGCCAGTAGTATGGGGGGCAGTCAGCCCCAGCATTTT
>TRBJ2-3|-|14|-|TRBV10-1
CASSDPAGSDTQYF
TGCGCCAGCAGTGATCCCGCCGGTTCAGATACGCAGTATTTT
>TRBJ2-7|TRBD2|13|once|TRBV11-2
CASSLGEGFEQYF
TGTGCCAGCAGCTTAGGGGAGGGTTTCGAGCAGTACTTC
>TRBJ1-1|TRBD1|14|-|TRBV27
CASSSGQANTEAFF
TGTGCCAGCAGTTCGGGACAGGCGAACACTGAAGCTTTCTTT
>TRBJ1-2|TRBD1|14|-|TRBV6-1
CASRAGQGSYGYTF
TGTGCCAGCAGGGCGGGACAGGGGAGCTATGGCTACACCTTC
>TRBJ2-2|-|14|-|TRBV11-3
CASSGGVSTGELFF
TGTGCCAGCAGCGGCGGTGTCAGTACCGGGGAGCTGTTTTTT
>TRBJ2-7|-|15|-|TRBV7-8
CASSLGRATSYEQYF
TGTGCCAGCAGCTTAGGGAGGGCCACCTCCTACGAGCAGTACTTC
>TRBJ2-6|-|14|-|TRBV19
CASNSDSGANVLTF
TGTGCCAGTAACTCCGACTCTGGGGCCAACGTCCTGACTTTC
>TRBJ2-7|-|17|once|TRBV19
CASIRDDTGEVRYEQYF
TGTGCCAGTATCCGAGACGACACGGGTGAAGTTCGCTACGAGCAGTACTTC